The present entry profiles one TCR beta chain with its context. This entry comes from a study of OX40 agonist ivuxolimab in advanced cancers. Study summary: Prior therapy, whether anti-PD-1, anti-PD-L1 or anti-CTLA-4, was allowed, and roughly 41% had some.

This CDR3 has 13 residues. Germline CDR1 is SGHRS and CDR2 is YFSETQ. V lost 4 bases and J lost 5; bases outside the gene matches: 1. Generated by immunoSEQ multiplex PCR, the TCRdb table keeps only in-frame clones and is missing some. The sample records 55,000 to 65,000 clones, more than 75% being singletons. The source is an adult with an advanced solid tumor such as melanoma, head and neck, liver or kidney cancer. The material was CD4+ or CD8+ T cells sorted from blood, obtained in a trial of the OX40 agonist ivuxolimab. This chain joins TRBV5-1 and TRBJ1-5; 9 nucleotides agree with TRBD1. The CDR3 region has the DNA TGCGCCAGCAGCCGGGACAGGGATCAGCCCCAGCATTTT. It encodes CASSRDRDQPQHF.